Presented here are 18 T cell receptor beta chains from one specimen sequenced in a study of neurological immune-mediated disorders. MiXCR, run by TCRdb on the 5' RACE reads, gives a single entry per CDR3 protein. The sample has tens of thousands of distinct CDR3 sequences, about 9.4% seen once. Time point indicated: longitudinal time-point 1 (baseline). Sequences were obtained from PBMCs. Receptors were obtained from a young man in good health.

The sample holds many counts of this clonotype. CDR3 DNA sequence: TGTGCCAGCAGTTTCTTTGGGGGGTTGGGCTACACCTTC. Protein sequence: CASSFFGGLGYTF. The V and J genes are TRBV12-3 or TRBV12-4 and TRBJ1-2; D is perhaps TRBD1 (5 bases). The CDR3 covers 13 residues. Trimming cost V 3 bases and J 8 bases, with 13 bases left between them.

This clonotype showed up just a few times. The rearrangement uses TRBV25-1 and TRBJ2-5, with D tentatively TRBD2 (5 bases). V lost 2 bases and J lost 2, with 12 bases in between. There are 15 residues in the CDR3. CDR1 is MGHDK, CDR2 SYGVNS, per germline. The CDR3 loop reads CASSEGGRNQETQYF. The CDR3 DNA reads TGTGCCAGCAGTGAAGGAGGACGGAATCAAGAGACCCAGTACTTC.

At least ten counts were recorded for this clonotype. Here the CDR3 reads CASSLAGTGARGEQYF. CDR3 nucleotides: TGTGCCAGCAGCTTAGCCGGGACAGGGGCCCGCGGGGAGCAGTACTTC. The rearrangement uses TRBV7-9 and TRBJ2-7; 10 bases map to TRBD1. With 0 bases clipped from V and 7 bases from J, the junction kept 9 bases outside the gene matches. Per the germline V gene, CDR1 is SEHNR and CDR2 is FQNEAQ (reference sequence). The length of the CDR3 is 16 residues.

This clonotype showed up many times. The gene calls are TRBV20-1 and TRBJ2-7, with 8 bases that match TRBD1. This CDR3 has 12 residues. Germline-derived CDR1 and CDR2 are DFQATT and SNEGSKA (reference sequence). Trimming cost V 6 bases and J 6 bases; bases outside gene matches: 7. The CDR3 sequence: CSANGQGSEQYF. CDR3 bases: TGCAGTGCGAATGGACAGGGCTCCGAGCAGTACTTC.

This clonotype was picked up a small number of times. The V call is TRBV5-1, the J call TRBJ1-6; the D gene is possibly TRBD1 (5 bases). Germline-derived CDR1 and CDR2 are SGHRS and YFSETQ. The CDR3 is 14 amino acids. The V and J ends lost 2 bases and 7 bases respectively, with 10 bases between them. CDR3 DNA: TGCGCCAGCAGCTTTACAGGACCAAATTCACCCCTCCACTTT. Translation: CASSFTGPNSPLHF. The entire variable domain, with the rest obtained from reference TRBV5-1 and TRBJ1-6, is as follows: KAGVTQTPRYLIKTRGQQVTLSCSPISGHRSVSWYQQTPGQGLQFLFEYFSETQRNKGNFPGRFSGRQFSNSRSEMNVSTLELGDSALYLCASSFTGPNSPLHFGNGTRLTVT.

This clonotype was detected ten times or more. V usage is TRBV5-6 and J usage is TRBJ2-3; 10 positions agree with TRBD1. Germline V lookup: CDR1 SGHDT, CDR2 YYEEEE. V dropped 4 bases and J dropped 3; count of bases not matched to a gene: 8. The CDR3 loop spans 16 amino acids. The CDR3 region has the DNA TGTGCCAGCAGCGACACCTCGGACAGGGGGACAGATACGCAGTATTTT. Protein product: CASSDTSDRGTDTQYF.

This clonotype appeared many times. CDR3 protein: CSVLRQGSTNTIYF. Written as DNA, the CDR3 is TGCAGCGTCCTAAGGCAGGGGAGTACGAACACCATATATTTT. The V gene is TRBV29-1, the J gene TRBJ1-3; D perhaps matches TRBD1 (6 bases). The V gene's germline CDR1 is SQVTM and CDR2 ANQGSEA. V was shortened by 6 bases and J by 7 bases, with 19 bases between the two germline ends. This CDR3 contains 14 residues.

The CDR3 reads CASSGQGALGGTEAFF. The CDR3 DNA reads as TGTGCCAGCAGTGGACAGGGAGCCCTTGGGGGCACTGAAGCTTTCTTT. The rearrangement uses TRBV2 and TRBJ1-1, with 7 bases matching TRBD1. Germline CDR1 reads SNHLY; CDR2 reads FYNNEI. V trimming: 4 bases; J trimming: 4 bases; junction bases outside the gene matches: 12. This CDR3 is built from 16 residues. The full variable domain, with the rest looked up from reference TRBV2 and TRBJ1-1, is EPEVTQTPSHQVTQMGQEVILRCVPISNHLYFYWYRQILGQKVEFLVSFYNNEISEKSEIFDDQFSVERPDGSNFTLKIRSTKLEDSAMYFCASSGQGALGGTEAFFGQGTRLTVV.

This clonotype was counted only a few times. V gene TRBV20-1 combines with J gene TRBJ2-3, with TRBD2 matching 7 bases. Germline assignment: CDR1 DFQATT and CDR2 SNEGSKA (reference sequence). The length of the CDR3 is 14 residues. V shed 0 bases and J 4 bases; nucleotides not matched to a gene: 4. For the CDR3, the DNA is TGCAGTGCTAGAGATTGGGGACTACCAGATACGCAGTATTTT. The encoded protein is CSARDWGLPDTQYF.

The table lists this clonotype with many counts. The chain has TRBV7-3 and TRBJ1-2, with TRBD1 identical over 7 bases. CDR3 size: 14 residues. The J segment lost 3 bases and the V segment lost 2 bases, leaving 3 bases of the junction unmatched. The germline V gene has CDR1 SGHTA and CDR2 FQGTGA. The CDR3: CASSLFGQDYGYTF. As DNA, the CDR3 is TGTGCCAGCAGCTTATTTGGACAGGACTATGGCTACACCTTC.

This clonotype showed up many times. This chain joins TRBV20-1 and TRBJ1-2; D is possibly TRBD1 (5 bases). The germline V gene has CDR1 DFQATT and CDR2 SNEGSKA (reference sequence). The length of the CDR3 is 13 residues. Between the trimmed V and J ends, which lost 3 bases and 6 bases, there was a span of 14 bases. The CDR3 DNA reads as TGCAGTGCTAGGGGGGGGGACCATCATGGCTACACCTTC. Translating gives CSARGGDHHGYTF.

This clonotype was observed at least ten times. This chain links TRBV6-5 with TRBJ1-2; D might be TRBD1 (6 bases). V dropped 6 bases and J dropped 5 bases, with 13 bases sitting between them. The germline gives CDR1 MNHEY, CDR2 SVGAGI. The CDR3 is 13 amino acids. The CDR3 region has the DNA TGTGCCAGCAGGATCCCAGGGGAGTATGGCTACACCTTC. It specifies CASRIPGEYGYTF.

This clonotype was seen ten or more times. The genes are TRBV20-1 and TRBJ2-7, with 7 bases fitting TRBD2. The CDR3 runs to 14 residues. Germline V CDR1 and CDR2: DFQATT, SNEGSKA (reference sequence). V trimming: 3 bases; J trimming: 10 bases; junction bases outside the gene matches: 15. CDR3 sequence: CSARGGWASGPQYF. CDR3 in DNA: TGCAGTGCTAGGGGGGGTTGGGCTAGCGGACCTCAGTACTTC.

This clonotype was seen ten or more times. The chain combines TRBV2 with TRBJ2-7, with TRBD2 matching over 8 bases. Germline trimming cut 5 bases from V and 9 bases from J; bases unmatched to any gene: 6. CDR3 length: 12 residues. Germline CDR1 reads SNHLY; CDR2 reads FYNNEI. DNA of the CDR3: TGTGCCAGCAGTACAGCGGGAGTGGTGCAGTACTTC. Its translation is CASSTAGVVQYF.

This clonotype was seen ten or more times. V and J are TRBV6-5 and TRBJ2-3, with 7 bases matching TRBD2. The CDR3 contains 17 residues. Germline CDR1 is MNHEY and CDR2 is SVGAGI. The J segment lost 4 bases and the V segment lost 2 bases, leaving 12 bases of the junction unmatched. CDR3 nucleotide sequence: TGTGCCAGCAGTTACGACGGCGGCGGGAGTCGCGCAGATACGCAGTATTTT. It is translated as CASSYDGGGSRADTQYF.

In its sample, this clonotype was seen many times. V gene TRBV4-1 combines with J gene TRBJ1-2, with 9 positions matching TRBD1. Germline CDR1 reads MGHRA; CDR2 reads YSYEKL. The CDR3 contains 16 residues. V shed 1 base and J 6 bases; nucleotides not matched to a gene: 9. The CDR3 loop reads CASSQVSPGQGNGYTF. The CDR3 DNA follows: TGCGCCAGCAGCCAAGTTTCTCCAGGACAGGGGAATGGCTACACCTTC.

This clonotype was seen ten or more times. The chain has TRBV7-8 and TRBJ1-2; D is perhaps TRBD1 (5 bases). There are 13 residues in the CDR3. Per the germline V gene, CDR1 is SGHVS and CDR2 is FQNEAQ. V was cut by 5 bases and J by 8 bases, with 15 bases left in between. The CDR3 nucleotides read TGTGCCAGCAGCCTAGGAAGGCAGGGAGGCTACACCTTC. Translating it yields CASSLGRQGGYTF.

In its sample, this clonotype was seen many times. The chain has TRBV5-1 and TRBJ2-1, with 7 bases fitting TRBD1. After removal of 5 bases from V and 0 bases from J, the junction contained 8 bases not matched to a gene. The germline CDR1 and CDR2 sequences are SGHRS and YFSETQ. The CDR3 loop spans 16 amino acids. CDR3 nucleotides: TGCGCCAGCAGACCTGAGGGACAGAGCTCCTACAATGAGCAGTTCTTC. Translating gives CASRPEGQSSYNEQFF. The whole variable domain, filled in from reference TRBV5-1 and TRBJ2-1, reads KAGVTQTPRYLIKTRGQQVTLSCSPISGHRSVSWYQQTPGQGLQFLFEYFSETQRNKGNFPGRFSGRQFSNSRSEMNVSTLELGDSALYLCASRPEGQSSYNEQFFGPGTRLTVL.